What follows describes a single TCR beta chain. The data belong to a study of blood T cell repertoires in COVID-19. Study in general: Donors in the United States, Italy and Spain gave samples during acute or convalescent COVID-19. The cDNA or gDNA used as material had been derived from T cells, B-cell-depleted T cells, or PBMCs.

Original data processing: How many nucleated cells were present was estimated from reference gene primer amplification. Sequencing was performed with immunoSEQ multiplex PCR; in TCRdb, only in-frame clones are kept and a portion is missing. D and trimming were read from the DNA, whereas the V and J calls and clone size are those reported in that table. This table has some 350,000 clones, around 80% appearing once. V lost 1 base to trimming and J lost 6 bases, with 13 bases between them. Per the germline V gene, CDR1 is MNHNS and CDR2 is SASEGT. The CDR3 sequence is 16 residues long. The receptor comes from a man younger than 45 with active or convalescent COVID-19. The J gene is TRBJ1-6, the V gene TRBV6-1; TRBD1 is a possible D gene (5 bases). Source material: peripheral blood. CDR3 sequence (DNA): TGTGCCAGCAGTGAAGAGGCAGGGAGGGGTAATTCACCCCTCCACTTT. It encodes CASSEEAGRGNSPLHF.